This T cell receptor (beta chain) came from a study of human thymus T cells (dated by TCRdb to about 2020). Looking at the study overall: The study characterized TCR alpha and beta repertoires from roughly eight infant thymus samples and a few related peripheral blood samples. Donor ages ranged from roughly 7 to 244 days, and the cohort comprised 5 to 7 male and two female infants.

Donors were immunologically healthy infants undergoing open corrective cardiac surgery for congenital heart defects in Finland. For four of the eight donors, a small roughly 0.45-1 mL aliquot of peripheral blood was collected during surgery. Genomic DNA from blood samples was extracted from all available leukocytes rather than from a fixed cell number. ACK lysis buffer was used to remove erythrocytes from blood, and the leukocytes were stored at -70 degrees C as pellets. Genomic DNA was extracted from frozen cell pellets with a QIAsymphony instrument. The paper's findings and limits, for the study overall: Thymus samples yielded on average approximately 840,000 unique TCRB clonotypes, compared with about 80,000 from blood samples. Usage of V and J gene segments appeared to be biased in both the thymic and the peripheral blood repertoires.

Using the immunoSEQ multiplex PCR assay, the TCRB and TCRAD loci were amplified from a standardized quantity of quality-controlled genomic DNA. The amplicons covered the V(D)J region and were long enough to include the CDR3 and to identify the V and J genes. Amplicon sequencing was performed on an Illumina platform through the commercial immunoSEQ service. Regarding the original processing steps: Primer bias and sequencing errors were corrected using previously described methods, and TCRAD and TCRB definitions followed the IMGT database. Repertoires were analysed with immunoSEQ Analyzer 3.0 and VDJTools, covering basic statistics, V/J segment usage, diversity estimates, rarefaction and pairwise overlap. Chao1, ChaoE, Efron-Thisted, Shannon and inverse Simpson indices were used to estimate diversity, which was also estimated on datasets down-sampled to the smallest sample. For repertoire overlap, CDR3 nucleotide sequence, V gene and J gene had to match strictly, and clustering was done by Jaccard-based multidimensional scaling. TCRdb stores this immuneACCESS table with in-frame sequences only. Part of the clones is absent; in the studies checked, under half of the shortfall reflects unresolved V genes, and no reason is known for the rest. The V and J calls and clone size were taken over from that table, and D and trimming were inferred from the DNA. For this sample there are tens of thousands of clones; approximately 95% appear just once. The ten largest make up over 0.15% of the sample.

As to this clone: The antigen it recognizes is unknown. The sample holds no much larger clone one base away, and base qualities are not on file.

Including the terminal cysteine and phenylalanine, the CDR3 comprises 15 residues. The read is trimmed to its CDR3 DNA, 45 bases read in frame from base 1. The germline V gene provides CDR1 SGHTA and CDR2 FQGNSA. V is shortened by 4 bases, J by 7 bases, and the region joining them spans 16 bases. Sequenced sample: blood. The TCR was taken from a girl less than two years old with a congenital heart defect but otherwise immunologically healthy. The chain links TRBV7-2 with TRBJ2-2, with the D gene too uncertain to name. The CDR3 has the sequence CASSYFSDPIGELFF. At the DNA level, the sequence is TGTGCCAGCAGCTACTTTTCGGACCCTATCGGGGAGCTGTTTTTT.